This is a list of T cell receptor beta chains from one sample in a study of cytomegalovirus exposure and HLA in healthy donors. Using immunoSEQ multiplex PCR, the repertoire was profiled, and TCRdb retains in-frame clones only, with some absent. Found here are 200,000 or so clones, less than 85% of them singletons; the top ten hold roughly 0.6%. What was sequenced was PBMCs. The receptors here all came from a man aged 18-30 years in good health and CMV-seronegative. Both conserved end residues are part of each CDR3. The D gene is left open where the match is weak. Not every row has a clone size; where given, it reads once, few, many or a size class.

D gene: TRBD2
clone size: few
V gene: TRBV2
J gene: TRBJ2-1
CDR3 DNA: TGTGCCAGCAGTAGAACTAGCGGGTCCAGCTCCTACAATGAGCAGTTCTTC
CDR3 protein: CASSRTSGSSSYNEQFF

D gene: .
clone size: .
V gene: TRBV25-1
J gene: TRBJ1-1
CDR3 DNA: TGTGCCAGCAGTGGAGACTTGACAGGGAACACTGAAGCTTTCTTT
CDR3 protein: CASSGDLTGNTEAFF

D gene: TRBD1
clone size: .
V gene: TRBV28
J gene: TRBJ1-1
CDR3 DNA: TGTGCCAGCAGTTATACCGACAGGGGGCGGTGGGGGAACACTGAAGCTTTCTTT
CDR3 protein: CASSYTDRGRWGNTEAFF

D gene: .
clone size: .
V gene: TRBV14
J gene: TRBJ1-2
CDR3 DNA: TGTGCCAGCAGCCAAGCGCGGGGGGCCCGAGTGGGCTACACCTTC
CDR3 protein: CASSQARGARVGYTF

D gene: TRBD1
clone size: .
V gene: TRBV27
J gene: TRBJ2-3
CDR3 DNA: TGTGCCAGCAGTTCACCTTACAGGGGGCAAGCGACAGATACGCAGTATTTT
CDR3 protein: CASSSPYRGQATDTQYF

D gene: TRBD1
clone size: .
V gene: TRBV4-1
J gene: TRBJ2-3
CDR3 DNA: TGCGCCAGCAGCCACGAGAAACAGGGGGAGCGTACAGATACGCAGTATTTT
CDR3 protein: CASSHEKQGERTDTQYF

D gene: .
clone size: .
V gene: TRBV10-2
J gene: TRBJ2-5
CDR3 DNA: TGCGCCAGTCCTGGGACGGGGAGGGAGACCCAGTACTTC
CDR3 protein: CASPGTGRETQYF

D gene: .
clone size: .
V gene: TRBV6-1
J gene: TRBJ1-6
CDR3 DNA: TGTGCCACACGACAAGGGAGGAATTCACCCCTCCACTTT
CDR3 protein: CATRQGRNSPLHF

D gene: TRBD1
clone size: .
V gene: TRBV10-3
J gene: TRBJ1-2
CDR3 DNA: TGTGCCATTGGGTTCAGGGACAGGGGAACAGCTAACTATGGCTACACCTTC
CDR3 protein: CAIGFRDRGTANYGYTF

D gene: TRBD1
clone size: .
V gene: TRBV5-1
J gene: TRBJ1-2
CDR3 DNA: TGCGCCAGCAGCTTGGGAGGCACAACAGGGGACGGTGGCTACACCTTC
CDR3 protein: CASSLGGTTGDGGYTF

D gene: TRBD2
clone size: once
V gene: TRBV2
J gene: TRBJ2-7
CDR3 DNA: TGTGCCAGCATTGGGACTAGCGGCTACGAGCAGTACTTC
CDR3 protein: CASIGTSGYEQYF

D gene: .
clone size: .
V gene: TRBV10-2
J gene: TRBJ1-6
CDR3 DNA: TGCGCCAGCAGGGAGGGAGACCTACGCCCCCTCCACTTT
CDR3 protein: CASREGDLRPLHF

D gene: .
clone size: .
V gene: TRBV6-5
J gene: TRBJ1-2
CDR3 DNA: TGTGCCAGCAGTTGGGGCCCCGGCAGGGGAGATGGCTACACCTTC
CDR3 protein: CASSWGPGRGDGYTF

D gene: TRBD2
clone size: .
V gene: TRBV6-1
J gene: TRBJ2-1
CDR3 DNA: TGTGCCAGCAGTGTTGCGGGAGATGGGTACAATGAGCAGTTCTTC
CDR3 protein: CASSVAGDGYNEQFF

D gene: TRBD1
clone size: .
V gene: TRBV28
J gene: TRBJ2-1
CDR3 DNA: TGTGCCAGCAGTCGACAGGGGTCTCCGAATGAGCAGTTCTTC
CDR3 protein: CASSRQGSPNEQFF

D gene: TRBD2
clone size: .
V gene: TRBV27
J gene: TRBJ2-7
CDR3 DNA: TGTGCCAGCGGCGGGACTAGCGGCTACGAGCAGTACTTC
CDR3 protein: CASGGTSGYEQYF

D gene: .
clone size: .
V gene: TRBV28
J gene: TRBJ2-5
CDR3 DNA: TGTGCCAGCAGGGAATTAGCGGACTCGTACCAAGAGACCCAGTACTTC
CDR3 protein: CASRELADSYQETQYF

D gene: TRBD2
clone size: .
V gene: TRBV6-6
J gene: TRBJ2-7
CDR3 DNA: TGTGCCAGCAGAGAACTAGCGGGAGCGCTATACGAGCAGTACTTC
CDR3 protein: CASRELAGALYEQYF

D gene: .
clone size: .
V gene: TRBV28
J gene: TRBJ1-2
CDR3 DNA: TGTGCCAGCAGAGGACCGAGACAGATTACTAACTATGGCTACACCTTC
CDR3 protein: CASRGPRQITNYGYTF

D gene: TRBD2
clone size: .
V gene: TRBV10-3
J gene: TRBJ2-7
CDR3 DNA: TGTGCCATCAGTGAAGCGGGACTAGCGGGAGTGATTGTAGGGTACGAGCAGTACTTC
CDR3 protein: CAISEAGLAGVIVGYEQYF

D gene: .
clone size: .
V gene: TRBV21-1
J gene: TRBJ2-5
CDR3 DNA: TGTGCCAGCAAATGGGATAGGGAGGAGACCCAGTACTTC
CDR3 protein: CASKWDREETQYF

D gene: TRBD2
clone size: once
V gene: TRBV2
J gene: TRBJ2-7
CDR3 DNA: TGTGCCAGCAGCCTAGGGACTAGCGGGGCCCCACAGTACTTC
CDR3 protein: CASSLGTSGAPQYF

D gene: .
clone size: .
V gene: TRBV28
J gene: TRBJ2-3
CDR3 DNA: TGTGCCAGCAGATCGGATACGCAGTATTTT
CDR3 protein: CASRSDTQYF

D gene: .
clone size: .
V gene: TRBV30
J gene: TRBJ1-3
CDR3 DNA: TGTGCCTGGGGACAGTCTGGAAACACCATATATTTT
CDR3 protein: CAWGQSGNTIYF

D gene: .
clone size: .
V gene: TRBV7-9
J gene: TRBJ1-1
CDR3 DNA: TGTGCCAGCAGCTTAGGACAGCGGAACACTGAAGCTTTCTTT
CDR3 protein: CASSLGQRNTEAFF

D gene: TRBD2
clone size: .
V gene: TRBV7-3
J gene: TRBJ2-1
CDR3 DNA: TGTGCCAGCAGCCCCCGGACTAGCGGGGGAGTTGGTCAATACAATGAGCAGTTCTTC
CDR3 protein: CASSPRTSGGVGQYNEQFF

D gene: .
clone size: .
V gene: TRBV6-5
J gene: TRBJ1-2
CDR3 DNA: TGTGCCAGCAGTTATGGTCAGGGGATAGGCTACACCTTC
CDR3 protein: CASSYGQGIGYTF

D gene: .
clone size: .
V gene: TRBV30
J gene: TRBJ1-1
CDR3 DNA: TGTGCCTGGAGTTCAGGGGCCTCCCGCACTGAAGCTTTCTTT
CDR3 protein: CAWSSGASRTEAFF

D gene: TRBD2
clone size: .
V gene: TRBV28
J gene: TRBJ2-7
CDR3 DNA: TGTGCCAGCAGAAAACTAGCGGGAGTATACGAGCAGTACTTC
CDR3 protein: CASRKLAGVYEQYF

D gene: TRBD1
clone size: .
V gene: TRBV14
J gene: TRBJ1-2
CDR3 DNA: TGTGCCAGCAGCCCAACAGGGGGCTATGGCTACACCTTC
CDR3 protein: CASSPTGGYGYTF

D gene: .
clone size: .
V gene: TRBV29-1
J gene: TRBJ1-5
CDR3 DNA: TGCAGCGTTGATGGGGGCACGGGTCAGCCCCAGCATTTT
CDR3 protein: CSVDGGTGQPQHF

D gene: TRBD2
clone size: .
V gene: TRBV10-3
J gene: TRBJ2-1
CDR3 DNA: TGTGCCATCAGTGAGGCTAGCGGGAGTAGGAATGAGCAGTTCTTC
CDR3 protein: CAISEASGSRNEQFF

D gene: TRBD2
clone size: .
V gene: TRBV5-4
J gene: TRBJ2-1
CDR3 DNA: TGTGCCAGCAGCCTGACTAGCGGGTCTTACAATGAGCAGTTCTTC
CDR3 protein: CASSLTSGSYNEQFF

D gene: .
clone size: .
V gene: TRBV29-1
J gene: TRBJ1-5
CDR3 DNA: TGCAGCGCCCTGGGGGGGATCGGACAGCCCCAGCATTTT
CDR3 protein: CSALGGIGQPQHF

D gene: .
clone size: few
V gene: TRBV27
J gene: TRBJ2-1
CDR3 DNA: TGTGCCAGCAGTTTACGGTCCCAGCAGTTCTTC
CDR3 protein: CASSLRSQQFF

D gene: TRBD1
clone size: once
V gene: TRBV5-1
J gene: TRBJ2-2
CDR3 DNA: TGCGCCAGCAGCTGGGACAGGCCGAACACCGGGGAGCTGTTTTTT
CDR3 protein: CASSWDRPNTGELFF

D gene: TRBD1
clone size: .
V gene: TRBV5-5
J gene: TRBJ1-2
CDR3 DNA: TGTGCCAGCAGCTCCGAACTCGGACAGGGGTACTATGGCTACACCTTC
CDR3 protein: CASSSELGQGYYGYTF

D gene: TRBD2
clone size: .
V gene: TRBV28
J gene: TRBJ2-1
CDR3 DNA: TGTGCCAGCAGTTTTCCTAGCGGGCAGTTCTTC
CDR3 protein: CASSFPSGQFF

D gene: TRBD1
clone size: .
V gene: TRBV7-3
J gene: TRBJ1-1
CDR3 DNA: TGTGCCAGCAGCGCGACGGGACAGGGGAACACTGAAGCTTTCTTT
CDR3 protein: CASSATGQGNTEAFF

D gene: TRBD1
clone size: .
V gene: TRBV28
J gene: TRBJ1-2
CDR3 DNA: TGTGCCAGCAGACCACAGGGGGCCTATAACTATGGCTACACCTTC
CDR3 protein: CASRPQGAYNYGYTF

D gene: .
clone size: .
V gene: TRBV30
J gene: TRBJ1-1
CDR3 DNA: TGTGCCTGGACAAGGGGCCCCAACACTGAAGCTTTCTTT
CDR3 protein: CAWTRGPNTEAFF

D gene: TRBD2
clone size: .
V gene: TRBV4-1
J gene: TRBJ2-3
CDR3 DNA: TGCGCCAGCAGCCAAAAACTAGCGGAAAGCACAGATACGCAGTATTTT
CDR3 protein: CASSQKLAESTDTQYF

D gene: .
clone size: .
V gene: TRBV5-1
J gene: TRBJ2-5
CDR3 DNA: TGCGCCAGCAGCTTGGGCAGGGGCCAAGAGACCCAGTACTTC
CDR3 protein: CASSLGRGQETQYF

D gene: .
clone size: once
V gene: TRBV14
J gene: TRBJ1-1
CDR3 DNA: TGTGCCAGCAGCCAAAGGGGGACAAGGCCCGAAGCTTTCTTT
CDR3 protein: CASSQRGTRPEAFF

D gene: .
clone size: .
V gene: TRBV7-3
J gene: TRBJ2-1
CDR3 DNA: TGTGCCAGCAGCCCCGGACAAGCCCTTACCCATGAGCAGTTCTTC
CDR3 protein: CASSPGQALTHEQFF

D gene: .
clone size: .
V gene: TRBV2
J gene: TRBJ2-3
CDR3 DNA: TGTGCCAGCAGTGAATCTGGGGGGGATACGCAGTATTTT
CDR3 protein: CASSESGGDTQYF

D gene: TRBD2
clone size: .
V gene: TRBV5-6
J gene: TRBJ2-2
CDR3 DNA: TGTGCCAGCAGCTTGATGGACGGCGGGAGGACCGGGGAGCTGTTTTTT
CDR3 protein: CASSLMDGGRTGELFF

D gene: TRBD1
clone size: .
V gene: TRBV7-9
J gene: TRBJ2-7
CDR3 DNA: TGTGCCAGCAGCTTTGGACAGGGTCTGTGGGAGCAGTACTTC
CDR3 protein: CASSFGQGLWEQYF

D gene: TRBD2
clone size: .
V gene: TRBV9
J gene: TRBJ2-7
CDR3 DNA: TGTGCCAGCAGCCACGGCCTAGCGGGAGGGGGCCACTACGAGCAGTACTTC
CDR3 protein: CASSHGLAGGGHYEQYF

D gene: TRBD2
clone size: .
V gene: TRBV5-1
J gene: TRBJ2-1
CDR3 DNA: TGCGCCAGCAGCGACGGACTAGCGGGTGGAAATGAGCAGTTCTTC
CDR3 protein: CASSDGLAGGNEQFF

D gene: .
clone size: .
V gene: TRBV6-5
J gene: TRBJ1-2
CDR3 DNA: TGTGCCAGCAGTTATGGACAAGGAACCGGCTACACCTTC
CDR3 protein: CASSYGQGTGYTF

D gene: TRBD1
clone size: .
V gene: TRBV19
J gene: TRBJ2-7
CDR3 DNA: TGTGCCAGTAGTATCACCGGGACAGGGGACGAGCAGTACTTC
CDR3 protein: CASSITGTGDEQYF